The present T cell receptor (beta chain) was sequenced within a study of T cell repertoires in cytomegalovirus infection. The overall study: Well-studied HLA-B-restricted epitopes and recently identified HLA-C-restricted epitopes of CMV were both used in the study. Signatures in public TCR beta sequences pointed to both CMV infection and matching HLA type.

There are many counts of this clonotype. Its specificity is unknown. Points from the study as a whole: Cumulative public TCR beta family frequency identified carriers of CMV plus the relevant HLA. CMV-specific TCR beta clonotypes restricted by HLA-C dominated the ex vivo response.

The CDR3 contains 14 residues. The germline V gene has CDR1 MNHEY and CDR2 SMNVEV (reference sequence). After removal of 3 bases from V and 9 bases from J, the junction contained 5 bases not matched to a gene. In TCRdb, the reads were re-called with MiXCR into one record per CDR3 protein. The sample shows fewer than 65,000 distinct CDR3 sequences, roughly 20% of them seen only once. V is TRBV27 and J is TRBJ1-6, with 7 bases lining up with TRBD1. This receptor was identified in a human donor in good health (CMV status not recorded). Some clones in this sample may be carry-over from other donors' samples. Sequencing used CD8+ T cells from cultured PBMCs, obtained from culture after CMV antigen stimulation. CDR3 in DNA: TGTGCCAGCAGTTTCCAACAGGGGACTTCACCCCTCCACTTT. Translation: CASSFQQGTSPLHF.